Sequencing of this T cell receptor beta chain was carried out in a study of shared clonotypes between healthy human individuals. With 6 bases clipped from V and 11 bases from J, the junction kept 8 bases outside the gene matches. Germline-derived CDR1 and CDR2 are MNHEY and SMNVEV (reference sequence). The CDR3 consists of 14 residues. Assay: immunoSEQ multiplex PCR; the TCRdb copy retains only in-frame clones and omits some. The table shows around 510,000 clones, with 90% to 97% occurring only once. Among the donors, all were Caucasian adults who lived in Nashville, Tennessee. The TCR sequence derives from a woman aged 25 to 39 in good health. The sequenced material came from naive CD4+ T cells sorted from blood. Subset defined: CD45RA+ positively selected. The chain is built from TRBV27 and TRBJ1-6; 9 bases are shared with TRBD1. The CDR3, as DNA: TGTGCCAGCAGCCTGCGGGACAGGGTGACACCCCTCCACTTT. It encodes CASSLRDRVTPLHF.